These 10 T cell receptor beta chains were sequenced from one sample in a study of human T cells and chemical hapten exposure. TCRdb re-derived calls from the RACE reads in MiXCR, one entry per CDR3 protein. The data show about 70,000 distinct CDR3 sequences, with 10% to 11% seen just once and 4.5% to 6.5% held by the top ten. The time point denotes: pre-sensitization, week 0. Treatment denoted: therapeutic diphenylcyclopropenone sensitization with weekly scalp DPC. The material was whole blood, obtained in connection with sensitization to the hapten diphenylcyclopropenone (DPC). The receptors were sampled from a woman aged 50 to 60 with alopecia areata. Some clones in this sample may be carry-over from other donors' samples.

J is TRBJ2-2 and V is TRBV5-1; D call uncertain. With 0 bases removed from V and 4 bases from J, the gap between germline ends came to 7 bases. This CDR3 is built from 14 residues. Per the germline V gene, CDR1 is SGHRS and CDR2 is YFSETQ. CDR3 region: CASSLDGVTGELFF. In DNA, the CDR3 is TGCGCCAGCAGCTTGGATGGGGTCACCGGGGAGCTGTTTTTT.

V and J are TRBV6-2 or TRBV6-3 and TRBJ2-1, with TRBD2 as a possible D gene (6 bases). The V end lost 4 bases, the J end lost 6 bases, and 16 bases lay between the germline ends. Germline CDR1 MNHEY, CDR2 SVGEGT. The CDR3 is 15 residues long. The CDR3: CASSSSVPRGNEQFF. In DNA form, the CDR3 reads TGTGCCAGCAGTTCTAGCGTTCCCCGAGGCAATGAGCAGTTCTTC.

The gene calls are TRBV20-1 and TRBJ2-3; 11 bases align to TRBD1. This CDR3 comprises 14 residues. CDR1 is DFQATT, CDR2 SNEGSKA, per germline (reference sequence). The trim removed 4 bases at V and 7 bases at J, leaving 7 bases unmatched. The CDR3 DNA sequence: TGCAGTGCTATCCCCGGGACAGGGGGGCATACGCAGTATTTT. Translating gives CSAIPGTGGHTQYF.

This clonotype came up many times. The genes are TRBV6-1 and TRBJ2-7; a weak D match, TRBD1 (6 bases). Germline assignment: CDR1 MNHNS and CDR2 SASEGT. The CDR3 has 14 residues. Trimming removed 3 bases at V and 3 bases at J, with 12 bases between. CDR3 loop: CASSDPTGFYEQYF. For the CDR3, the DNA is TGTGCCAGCAGTGACCCTACAGGGTTCTACGAGCAGTACTTC.

This clonotype was seen a few times. This chain connects TRBV24-1 to TRBJ1-1; D unresolved. CDR1 and CDR2 from the germline V gene are KGHDR and SFDVKD. The CDR3 runs 14 residues. Between the trimmed V and J ends, which lost 8 bases and 1 base, there was a span of 13 bases. CDR3 amino acids: CATTGWEPNTEAFF. CDR3 coding DNA: TGTGCCACCACCGGGTGGGAGCCGAACACTGAAGCTTTCTTT.

This sequence joins TRBV7-2 and TRBJ1-1; tentatively, D is TRBD1 (5 bases). The V end was cut by 5 bases, the J end by 4 bases, with 20 bases between. Germline assignment: CDR1 SGHTA and CDR2 FQGNSA. This CDR3 is built from 16 residues. CDR3 amino acids: CASSLLGGRTGTEAFF. The DNA for the CDR3 is TGTGCCAGCAGCCTCCTGGGGGGGAGGACTGGCACTGAAGCTTTCTTT.

This chain joins TRBV11-2 and TRBJ2-1, with 10 bases fitting TRBD2. The CDR3 runs to 15 residues. Germline lookup yields CDR1 SGHAT and CDR2 FQNNGV. V was clipped by 5 bases and J by 6 bases; unmatched bases: 7. The CDR3 nucleotides read TGTGCCAGCAGCACCTCTAGCGGGAGTGGCAATGAGCAGTTCTTC. Encoded protein: CASSTSSGSGNEQFF.

This clonotype was counted at least ten times. The chain uses TRBV7-2 and TRBJ1-2, with D possibly TRBD1 on 5 matching bases. The CDR3 is 16 residues long. CDR1 and CDR2 (germline): SGHTA, FQGNSA. V dropped 4 bases and J dropped 8 bases, with 23 bases sitting between them. The CDR3 nucleotides read TGTGCCAGCAGCTCCCGTCCGGGACGGTCTGGGGGAGGCTACACCTTC. This gives the protein CASSSRPGRSGGGYTF.

This clonotype was seen ten or more times. This chain connects TRBV5-1 to TRBJ2-5; D not resolved. Germline V gene data show CDR1 as SGHRS and CDR2 as YFSETQ. The CDR3 runs to 13 residues. Trimming removed 0 bases from V and 7 bases from J, with 10 bases in between. This CDR3 is CASSLESEWTQYF. The CDR3 DNA reads as TGCGCCAGCAGCTTGGAGTCCGAGTGGACCCAGTACTTC.

The V gene is TRBV11-1, the J gene TRBJ1-2, with D unresolved. The CDR3 runs to 16 residues. Trimming removed 3 bases at V and 4 bases at J, with 18 bases between. From germline, CDR1 is SGHAT and CDR2 FQDESV (reference sequence). The DNA for the CDR3 is TGTGCCAGCAGCTTGGTTGGCGGGGTCATGTCCTATGGCTACACCTTC. Its protein product is CASSLVGGVMSYGYTF.